Listed below are T cell receptor beta chains from one sample, sequenced in a study of shared clonotypes between healthy human individuals. TCRdb's copy holds only in-frame clones and misses some; the assay was immunoSEQ multiplex PCR. This sample has around 700,000 clones; approximately 74% occur once, and the top ten carry roughly 1.7%. The sequencing input was memory CD4+ T cells sorted from blood. These receptors all come from a woman aged 30 to 39 in good health. Both conserved end residues are part of each CDR3. Fields, in order: CDR3 DNA, CDR3 protein, J gene, D gene, V gene, clone size. D genes are given only for firm matches. Clone sizes are given selectively: once, few, many, or a class where the clone is expanded.

CDR3 DNA: TGCGCCAGCAGCCTAGCGGGACCTAACACCGGGGAGCTGTTTTTT
CDR3 protein: CASSLAGPNTGELFF
J gene: TRBJ2-2
D gene: TRBD2
V gene: TRBV5-1
clone size: .

CDR3 DNA: TGTGCCAGCAGCTTAGAGTGGGCGGGACAGTACAATCAGCCCCAGCATTTT
CDR3 protein: CASSLEWAGQYNQPQHF
J gene: TRBJ1-5
D gene: TRBD1
V gene: TRBV7-8
clone size: .

CDR3 DNA: TGTGCCAGTAGTCTCCGGGGGGCGGATGAGCAGTACTTC
CDR3 protein: CASSLRGADEQYF
J gene: TRBJ2-7
D gene: .
V gene: TRBV19
clone size: .

CDR3 DNA: TGTGCCAGCCAGGGGGACAGTCACAATGAGCAGTTCTTC
CDR3 protein: CASQGDSHNEQFF
J gene: TRBJ2-1
D gene: TRBD1
V gene: TRBV2
clone size: few

CDR3 DNA: TGTGCCTCTACGAGTCCGGGACAGCCGACCCCTGAAGCTTTCTTT
CDR3 protein: CASTSPGQPTPEAFF
J gene: TRBJ1-1
D gene: TRBD1
V gene: TRBV5-4
clone size: .

CDR3 DNA: TGTGCCAGCTCACCACTAGAACAGGGTCGGAACACTGAAGCTTTCTTT
CDR3 protein: CASSPLEQGRNTEAFF
J gene: TRBJ1-1
D gene: .
V gene: TRBV18
clone size: .

CDR3 DNA: TGCGCCAGCAGCCCGCAACAGGGTTACGAGCAGTACTTC
CDR3 protein: CASSPQQGYEQYF
J gene: TRBJ2-7
D gene: .
V gene: TRBV4-1
clone size: .

CDR3 DNA: TGCAGCGTTGAAACGGGCCAGGACGGCGGGGAGCTGTTTTTT
CDR3 protein: CSVETGQDGGELFF
J gene: TRBJ2-2
D gene: .
V gene: TRBV29-1
clone size: few

CDR3 DNA: TGCAGCGTGGCAGGACGGGACAGGGGAGCCTACGAGCAGTACTTC
CDR3 protein: CSVAGRDRGAYEQYF
J gene: TRBJ2-7
D gene: TRBD1
V gene: TRBV29-1
clone size: .

CDR3 DNA: TGTGCCTGGAGGACTAGCGGGAGCACAGATACGCAGTATTTT
CDR3 protein: CAWRTSGSTDTQYF
J gene: TRBJ2-3
D gene: TRBD2
V gene: TRBV30
clone size: .

CDR3 DNA: TGTGCCATCAGTGACAGGACTAGCGGCCAAGAGACCCAGTACTTC
CDR3 protein: CAISDRTSGQETQYF
J gene: TRBJ2-5
D gene: TRBD2
V gene: TRBV10-3
clone size: .

CDR3 DNA: TGCGCCAGCAGCTTGTCAGGGAATGGAAACACCATATATTTT
CDR3 protein: CASSLSGNGNTIYF
J gene: TRBJ1-3
D gene: .
V gene: TRBV5-1
clone size: .

CDR3 DNA: TGCGCCAGCAGCTTGGGACTAGCGGGATTATTATCAGATACGCAGTATTTT
CDR3 protein: CASSLGLAGLLSDTQYF
J gene: TRBJ2-3
D gene: TRBD2
V gene: TRBV5-1
clone size: .

CDR3 DNA: TGTGCCAGCAGGTCTAGCGGGGGGAGCTCCTACGAGCAGTACTTC
CDR3 protein: CASRSSGGSSYEQYF
J gene: TRBJ2-7
D gene: TRBD2
V gene: TRBV27
clone size: .

CDR3 DNA: TGTGCCAGCAGCTTATATTCTACAAATCAGCCCCAGCATTTT
CDR3 protein: CASSLYSTNQPQHF
J gene: TRBJ1-5
D gene: .
V gene: TRBV7-2
clone size: .

CDR3 DNA: TGTGCCACCAGCCGACAGGGCGGATATGGTGGCTACACCTTC
CDR3 protein: CATSRQGGYGGYTF
J gene: TRBJ1-2
D gene: TRBD1
V gene: TRBV15
clone size: few

CDR3 DNA: TGCGCCAGCAGCTTGTTCATCTTCACAGATACGCAGTATTTT
CDR3 protein: CASSLFIFTDTQYF
J gene: TRBJ2-3
D gene: .
V gene: TRBV5-1
clone size: .

CDR3 DNA: TGTGCCAGTAGTATACGCAGCGGGAGCTTTACTAGCACAGATACGCAGTATTTT
CDR3 protein: CASSIRSGSFTSTDTQYF
J gene: TRBJ2-3
D gene: TRBD2
V gene: TRBV19
clone size: .

CDR3 DNA: TGTGCCAGCAGTTTATGGACACCGGGAACAGGGTACGCTGGGGCTAATGAAAAACTGTTTTTT
CDR3 protein: CASSLWTPGTGYAGANEKLFF
J gene: TRBJ1-4
D gene: .
V gene: TRBV27
clone size: .

CDR3 DNA: TGTGCCAGCAGCTTAGGGGCGGGAGGAGGGGAGACCCAGTACTTC
CDR3 protein: CASSLGAGGGETQYF
J gene: TRBJ2-5
D gene: TRBD2
V gene: TRBV7-3
clone size: .

CDR3 DNA: TGTGCCAGCAGCGTCCAGACTTACAATGAGCAGTTCTTC
CDR3 protein: CASSVQTYNEQFF
J gene: TRBJ2-1
D gene: .
V gene: TRBV9
clone size: .

CDR3 DNA: TGTGCCAGCGGAGGACAGGGTTCACCCCTCCACTTT
CDR3 protein: CASGGQGSPLHF
J gene: TRBJ1-6
D gene: TRBD1
V gene: TRBV2
clone size: many

CDR3 DNA: TGTGCCACCACGGGGACGGGGGGATCCAGATCACCCCTCCACTTT
CDR3 protein: CATTGTGGSRSPLHF
J gene: TRBJ1-6
D gene: .
V gene: TRBV7-2
clone size: .

CDR3 DNA: TGTGCCAGCAAGGGCGGCTACACAGATACGCAGTATTTT
CDR3 protein: CASKGGYTDTQYF
J gene: TRBJ2-3
D gene: .
V gene: TRBV7-9
clone size: few

CDR3 DNA: TGTGCCAGCAGTAGACGACGAGCCGGACTAGCGGGAGTGTATGAGCAGTACTTC
CDR3 protein: CASSRRRAGLAGVYEQYF
J gene: TRBJ2-7
D gene: TRBD2
V gene: TRBV2
clone size: .

CDR3 DNA: TGTGCCTGTGGGGTAGAGACCCAGTACTTC
CDR3 protein: CACGVETQYF
J gene: TRBJ2-5
D gene: .
V gene: TRBV30
clone size: .

CDR3 DNA: TGTGCCAGCAGCGAGGGACAGGGGGTAGCTAACTATGGCTACACCTTC
CDR3 protein: CASSEGQGVANYGYTF
J gene: TRBJ1-2
D gene: TRBD1
V gene: TRBV5-4
clone size: .

CDR3 DNA: TGTGCCACCAGCAGAGCCGGACAGGGGTTTCAAGAGACCCAGTACTTC
CDR3 protein: CATSRAGQGFQETQYF
J gene: TRBJ2-5
D gene: TRBD1
V gene: TRBV15
clone size: .

CDR3 DNA: TGTGCCAGCAGCTTAGCGGGACCTCAAGAGACCCAGTACTTC
CDR3 protein: CASSLAGPQETQYF
J gene: TRBJ2-5
D gene: .
V gene: TRBV7-7
clone size: .

CDR3 DNA: TGTGCCAGCAGTCTCACAGGGACGCGGACCTACGAGCAGTACTTC
CDR3 protein: CASSLTGTRTYEQYF
J gene: TRBJ2-7
D gene: .
V gene: TRBV27
clone size: .

CDR3 DNA: TGTGCCAGCAGGACAGCAGAAAATTCACCCCTCCACTTT
CDR3 protein: CASRTAENSPLHF
J gene: TRBJ1-6
D gene: .
V gene: TRBV2
clone size: .

CDR3 DNA: TGCGCCAGCAGCCAATGGGAAGCGGGACTAGCGGGAGGGCCTCATAATGAGCAGTTCTTC
CDR3 protein: CASSQWEAGLAGGPHNEQFF
J gene: TRBJ2-1
D gene: TRBD2
V gene: TRBV4-1
clone size: .

CDR3 DNA: TGCGCCAGCAGCCCGGGGGACAGTATCTATGGCTACACCTTC
CDR3 protein: CASSPGDSIYGYTF
J gene: TRBJ1-2
D gene: TRBD1
V gene: TRBV5-1
clone size: .

CDR3 DNA: TGTGCCAGCAGCGTAGGTCAAGCGGGAATGTCGAGGGATACGCAGTATTTT
CDR3 protein: CASSVGQAGMSRDTQYF
J gene: TRBJ2-3
D gene: TRBD2
V gene: TRBV9
clone size: .

CDR3 DNA: TGCGCCAGCAGCCCCAAAAGGGATGTCTACGAGCAGTACTTC
CDR3 protein: CASSPKRDVYEQYF
J gene: TRBJ2-7
D gene: .
V gene: TRBV5-1
clone size: .

CDR3 DNA: TGTGCCAGCAGTAGCCCACCGGGTCGGAGCACTGAAGCTTTCTTT
CDR3 protein: CASSSPPGRSTEAFF
J gene: TRBJ1-1
D gene: .
V gene: TRBV28
clone size: .

CDR3 DNA: TGCAGCGTTGGGGGGACAGGCGGCTACGAGCAGTACTTC
CDR3 protein: CSVGGTGGYEQYF
J gene: TRBJ2-7
D gene: TRBD1
V gene: TRBV29-1
clone size: .

CDR3 DNA: TGCGCCAGCAGTGAGAACAGGGAGACCCAGTACTTC
CDR3 protein: CASSENRETQYF
J gene: TRBJ2-5
D gene: .
V gene: TRBV10-2
clone size: .

CDR3 DNA: TGTGCCAGCTCACCGCAGGGGTCCAACACCGGGGAGCTGTTTTTT
CDR3 protein: CASSPQGSNTGELFF
J gene: TRBJ2-2
D gene: .
V gene: TRBV18
clone size: .

CDR3 DNA: TGTGCCAGCAGCTTGAGGGTTGGAAGCAATCAGCCCCAGCATTTT
CDR3 protein: CASSLRVGSNQPQHF
J gene: TRBJ1-5
D gene: .
V gene: TRBV5-6
clone size: .

CDR3 DNA: TGTGCCAGCACCCTGAGCCCCCCGACAGGGGAAGGCTACACCTTC
CDR3 protein: CASTLSPPTGEGYTF
J gene: TRBJ1-2
D gene: TRBD1
V gene: TRBV28
clone size: .

CDR3 DNA: TGTGCCAGCAGCCGCGGGACCCAGTACTTC
CDR3 protein: CASSRGTQYF
J gene: TRBJ2-5
D gene: .
V gene: TRBV28
clone size: .

CDR3 DNA: TGCGCCAGCAGCTCAGGGCGGACGGCAACTAATGAAAAACTGTTTTTT
CDR3 protein: CASSSGRTATNEKLFF
J gene: TRBJ1-4
D gene: .
V gene: TRBV5-1
clone size: .

CDR3 DNA: TGTGCCAGCAGCTTACGCCTCACAGATACGCAGTATTTT
CDR3 protein: CASSLRLTDTQYF
J gene: TRBJ2-3
D gene: .
V gene: TRBV7-8
clone size: .

CDR3 DNA: TGCGCCAGCAGCTTGCTGGGACAGGGATTTGGTACGACAGATACGCAGTATTTT
CDR3 protein: CASSLLGQGFGTTDTQYF
J gene: TRBJ2-3
D gene: TRBD1
V gene: TRBV5-1
clone size: .

CDR3 DNA: TGCGCCAGCAGCCAAGTCGGCAGCAATCAGCCCCAGCATTTT
CDR3 protein: CASSQVGSNQPQHF
J gene: TRBJ1-5
D gene: .
V gene: TRBV4-1
clone size: once

CDR3 DNA: TGTGCCACCGCAGAGGCTACACACACAGATACGCAGTATTTT
CDR3 protein: CATAEATHTDTQYF
J gene: TRBJ2-3
D gene: .
V gene: TRBV10-3
clone size: .

CDR3 DNA: TGTGCCAGCAGTTTATCGAGACAATCGTTCACTGAAGCTTTCTTT
CDR3 protein: CASSLSRQSFTEAFF
J gene: TRBJ1-1
D gene: .
V gene: TRBV27
clone size: .

CDR3 DNA: TGCGCCAGCAGGGAGGGGACAGGATCCGAGCAGTACTTC
CDR3 protein: CASREGTGSEQYF
J gene: TRBJ2-7
D gene: TRBD1
V gene: TRBV10-1
clone size: .

CDR3 DNA: TGCGCCAGCAGCTTGGGGGTGGGACAGGGAGAGACCCAGTACTTC
CDR3 protein: CASSLGVGQGETQYF
J gene: TRBJ2-5
D gene: TRBD1
V gene: TRBV5-1
clone size: few

CDR3 DNA: TGCGCCAGCAGCTTGGCCGGTCGAAGCACGCAGTATTTT
CDR3 protein: CASSLAGRSTQYF
J gene: TRBJ2-3
D gene: .
V gene: TRBV5-1
clone size: once

CDR3 DNA: TGTGCCATCAGTCAGTCCCCCCCGGCTAGCGTTTCCTACAATGAGCAGTTCTTC
CDR3 protein: CAISQSPPASVSYNEQFF
J gene: TRBJ2-1
D gene: .
V gene: TRBV10-3
clone size: .

CDR3 DNA: TGTGCCAGCAGCCCCCGGAGGGCCACAGATACGCAGTATTTT
CDR3 protein: CASSPRRATDTQYF
J gene: TRBJ2-3
D gene: .
V gene: TRBV7-2
clone size: .

CDR3 DNA: TGTGCCAGCAGCCCCCAGGGGTACACCATATATTTT
CDR3 protein: CASSPQGYTIYF
J gene: TRBJ1-3
D gene: .
V gene: TRBV6-6
clone size: few

CDR3 DNA: TGCGCCAGCAGCTTCCAGGGGGACACTGAAGCTTTCTTT
CDR3 protein: CASSFQGDTEAFF
J gene: TRBJ1-1
D gene: TRBD1
V gene: TRBV5-1
clone size: .

CDR3 DNA: TGTGCCAGCTCACTGCGTCGGACGGCGCCGGGCAATGAGCAGTTCTTC
CDR3 protein: CASSLRRTAPGNEQFF
J gene: TRBJ2-1
D gene: .
V gene: TRBV18
clone size: once

CDR3 DNA: TGTGCCAGTAGCGACGACAGGGGGCGCAATCAGCCCCAGCATTTT
CDR3 protein: CASSDDRGRNQPQHF
J gene: TRBJ1-5
D gene: TRBD1
V gene: TRBV19
clone size: .